Detailed here is one T cell receptor beta chain. Its antigen is unknown. This specimen belongs to a study of cytomegalovirus exposure and HLA in healthy donors. Whole-study findings and limits: V- and J-gene trimming in TCR beta was tied to a missense DCLRE1C variant by an analysis performed later. Roughly uniform sequencing depth across donors was assumed, possibly incorrectly. Accurate HLA-A and HLA-B prediction from TCR beta sequences was reported for most subjects.

This CDR3 is 13 amino acids long. Per germline, CDR1 SGHRS and CDR2 YFSETQ. V dropped 4 bases and J dropped 4 bases, with 11 bases sitting between them. The PCR ran on 60 Vbeta and 13 Jbeta primers. Clones were read by immunoSEQ multiplex PCR, and TCRdb kept only the in-frame ones, dropping some. Its clone listing holds 130,000 or so clones. All the people who gave samples were healthy bone marrow donors. The sequencing sample was made of PBMCs. The TCR sequence derives from a woman in her forties in good health and CMV-seronegative. The chain uses TRBV5-1 and TRBJ2-5, with D possibly being TRBD1 (5 bases). Here the CDR3 reads CASSVTVRETQYF. CDR3 in DNA: TGCGCCAGCAGCGTGACAGTTAGAGAGACCCAGTACTTC.